Below, one T cell receptor (beta chain) is given with its context. This clonotype was recorded many times. The clone's antigen remains unknown. No clone much larger than this one lies a single base away; base qualities are absent. The data were taken from a study of glioma-infiltrating T cells (dated by TCRdb to about 2016). Regarding the study in general: Sequencing of TCR alpha- and beta-chain repertoires was performed on glioma tissue, on non-neoplastic brain tissue, and on matched peripheral blood mononuclear cells. To measure divergence between tissue and blood T-cell populations, each tissue-infiltrating repertoire was compared with the peripheral blood repertoire of the same patient. The paired cohort was made up of three low-grade glioma patients, seven to nine primary glioblastoma patients and three non-glioma patients who contributed non-neoplastic brain tissue. The paper's findings and limits, for the study overall: Tissue and blood shared very few CDR3 sequences, a result attributed to high CDR3 diversity and limited sampling. The group comparisons were based on small numbers of patients: three non-neoplastic, three low-grade glioma and several glioblastoma patients. VJ-independent divergence between tissue and blood was found to be below expectation in non-neoplastic patients but above expectation in all gliomas, particularly low-grade gliomas.

Between the V and J ends, shortened by 6 bases and 0 bases respectively, the junction contains 12 bases. CDR1 and CDR2, per the germline V gene, are SNHLY and FYNNEI. From cysteine to phenylalanine, the CDR3 is 15 amino acids long. This entry keeps only the CDR3 DNA: 45 bases, framed from base 1. The iRepertoire nested amplicon-rescue multiplex PCR (arm-PCR) platform was used to amplify TCR alpha and beta CDR3 regions from RNA. The input for one-step reverse transcription and amplification was 100-400 ng of either tissue mRNA or PBMC total RNA. Following bead purification, Illumina adapters were added by a secondary multiplex PCR, and libraries between 200 and 400 bp were gel-purified. Libraries carried internal 6-nucleotide barcodes used for demultiplexing. Sequencing of the libraries was done on an Illumina MiSeq using 2x220 or 2x250 nucleotide paired-end reads. The published analysis was carried out like this. Paired reads were merged using FLASH 1.2.11 and were aligned to the GRCh37 human genome using BWA-MEM, after which TRA and TRB reads were extracted. An IMGT-derived reference of cassette sequences and CDR3 motifs, with pseudogenes included, was used for V and J assignment. Three-frame translation of reads was performed, and productive CDR3s were defined as those with a C...FGXG motif and no stop codons. A clonotype was defined as a unique combination of a V-J cassette pair and a CDR3 amino acid sequence. Filtering of reads was based on Hamming distance, with the threshold set by the sequence error rate of each sample in mapped regions. Using fastp trimming at Q25 and MiXCR clonotype assembly, TCRdb reanalyzed the public sequencing data and kept in-frame beta chains. Rows are combined by CDR3 protein, so each entry shows the most common genes and DNA. The V and J calls shown here were made by TCRdb, not taken from the authors' results. The sample has some 85,000 distinct CDR3 sequences on record, about 23% of them singletons. Approximately 6.7% of the sample rests with the top ten.

The TCR originated in a human donor with low-grade glioma or glioblastoma, undergoing nonglioma brain surgery, or in good health (not recorded which). The source material was glioma tissue, nonneoplastic brain tissue, or PBMCs (not recorded which). The chain uses TRBV2 and TRBJ1-5; no D gene call is confident. The CDR3 sequence is CASRKGSRSNQPQHF. The DNA reads TGTGCCAGCAGAAAGGGCAGTCGTAGCAATCAGCCCCAGCATTTT.